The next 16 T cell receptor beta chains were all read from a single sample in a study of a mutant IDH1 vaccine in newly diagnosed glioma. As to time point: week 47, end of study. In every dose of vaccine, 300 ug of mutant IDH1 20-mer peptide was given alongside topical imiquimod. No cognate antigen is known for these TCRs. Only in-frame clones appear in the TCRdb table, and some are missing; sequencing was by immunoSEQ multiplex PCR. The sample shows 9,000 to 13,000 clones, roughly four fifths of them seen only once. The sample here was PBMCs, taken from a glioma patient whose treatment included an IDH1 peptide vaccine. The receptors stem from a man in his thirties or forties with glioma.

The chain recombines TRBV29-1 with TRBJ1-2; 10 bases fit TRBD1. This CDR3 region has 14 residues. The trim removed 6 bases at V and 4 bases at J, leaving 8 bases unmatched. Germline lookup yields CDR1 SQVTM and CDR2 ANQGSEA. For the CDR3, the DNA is TGCAGCGTCCCAGACAGGGGGCGCGGCTATGGCTACACCTTC. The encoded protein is CSVPDRGRGYGYTF.

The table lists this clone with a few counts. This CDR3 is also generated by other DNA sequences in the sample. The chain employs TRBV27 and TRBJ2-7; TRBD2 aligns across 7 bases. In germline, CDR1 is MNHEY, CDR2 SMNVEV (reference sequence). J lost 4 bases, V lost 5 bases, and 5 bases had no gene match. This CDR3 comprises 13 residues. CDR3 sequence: CASSPTSEYEQYF. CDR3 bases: TGTGCCAGCAGTCCTACTAGCGAATACGAGCAGTACTTC.

Written as DNA, the CDR3 is TGTGCCAGCAGCCCGGGACTCAACACAGATACGCAGTATTTT. Its protein product is CASSPGLNTDTQYF. The V and J genes are TRBV7-6 and TRBJ2-3; tentative D call: TRBD2 (6 bases). Germline loops: CDR1 SGHVS, CDR2 FNYEAQ. CDR3 length: 14 amino acids. V was trimmed by 5 bases and J by 2 bases, leaving 11 bases between them. Looking up the rest from reference TRBV7-6 and TRBJ2-3 gives the full variable domain: GAGVSQSPRYKVTKRGQDVALRCDPISGHVSLYWYRQALGQGPEFLTYFNYEAQQDKSGLPNDRFSAERPEGSISTLTIQRTEQRDSAMYRCASSPGLNTDTQYFGPGTRLTVL.

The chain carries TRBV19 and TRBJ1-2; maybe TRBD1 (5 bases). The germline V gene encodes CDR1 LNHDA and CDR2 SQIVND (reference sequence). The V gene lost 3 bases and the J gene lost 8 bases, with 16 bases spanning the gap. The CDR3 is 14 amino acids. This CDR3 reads CASSIERGSGGYTF. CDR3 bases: TGTGCCAGTAGTATTGAAAGGGGCTCCGGGGGCTACACCTTC.

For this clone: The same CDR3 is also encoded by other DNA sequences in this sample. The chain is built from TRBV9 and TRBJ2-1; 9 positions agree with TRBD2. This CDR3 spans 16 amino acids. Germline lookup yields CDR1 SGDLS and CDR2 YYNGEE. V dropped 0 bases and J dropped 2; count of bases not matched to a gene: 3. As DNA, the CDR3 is TGTGCCAGCAGCGTAGATCCTAGCGGGACCTACAATGAGCAGTTCTTC. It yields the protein CASSVDPSGTYNEQFF.

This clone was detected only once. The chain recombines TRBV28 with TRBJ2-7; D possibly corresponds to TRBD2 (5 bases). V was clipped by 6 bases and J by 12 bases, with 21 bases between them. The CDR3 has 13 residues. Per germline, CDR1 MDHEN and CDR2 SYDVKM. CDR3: CASRDSLATAGYF. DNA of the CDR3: TGTGCCAGCAGGGACTCCTTGGCAACCGCGGGGTACTTC.

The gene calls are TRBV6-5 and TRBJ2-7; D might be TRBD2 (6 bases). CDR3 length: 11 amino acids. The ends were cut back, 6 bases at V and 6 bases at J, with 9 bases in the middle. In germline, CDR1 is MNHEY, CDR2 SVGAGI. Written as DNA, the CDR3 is TGTGCCAGCAGCGCGGGAAGCGAGCAGTACTTC. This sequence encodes CASSAGSEQYF.

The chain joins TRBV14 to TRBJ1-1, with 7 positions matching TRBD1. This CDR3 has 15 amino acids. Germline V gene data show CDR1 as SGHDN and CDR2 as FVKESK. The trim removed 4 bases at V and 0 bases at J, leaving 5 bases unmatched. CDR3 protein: CASSLPGQLNTEAFF. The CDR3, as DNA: TGTGCCAGCAGCCTACCGGGACAGCTGAACACTGAAGCTTTCTTT.

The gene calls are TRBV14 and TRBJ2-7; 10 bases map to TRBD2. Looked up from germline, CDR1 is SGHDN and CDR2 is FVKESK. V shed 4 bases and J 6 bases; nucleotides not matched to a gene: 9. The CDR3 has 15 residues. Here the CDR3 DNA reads TGTGCCAGCAGCCCGAACAGCGGGAGGGCCTCCGAGCAGTACTTC. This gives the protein CASSPNSGRASEQYF.

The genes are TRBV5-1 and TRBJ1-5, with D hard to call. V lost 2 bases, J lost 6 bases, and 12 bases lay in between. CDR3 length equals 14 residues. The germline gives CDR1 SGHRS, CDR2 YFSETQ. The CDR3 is CASSFEGLGQPQHF. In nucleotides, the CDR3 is TGCGCCAGCAGCTTTGAGGGTTTAGGTCAGCCCCAGCATTTT.

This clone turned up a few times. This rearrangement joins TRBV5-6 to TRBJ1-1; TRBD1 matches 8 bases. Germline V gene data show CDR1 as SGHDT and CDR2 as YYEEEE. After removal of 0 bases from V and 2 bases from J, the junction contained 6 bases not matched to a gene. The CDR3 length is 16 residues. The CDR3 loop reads CASSLEWTGINTEAFF. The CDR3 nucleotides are TGTGCCAGCAGCTTGGAGTGGACAGGGATAAACACTGAAGCTTTCTTT.

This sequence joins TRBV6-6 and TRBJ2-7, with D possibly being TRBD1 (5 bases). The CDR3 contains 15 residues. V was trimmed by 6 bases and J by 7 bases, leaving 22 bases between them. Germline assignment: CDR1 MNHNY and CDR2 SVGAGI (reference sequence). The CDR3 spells CASSSLQGLLWEQYF. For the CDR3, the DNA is TGTGCCAGCAGCTCACTCCAGGGTCTTTTATGGGAGCAGTACTTC.

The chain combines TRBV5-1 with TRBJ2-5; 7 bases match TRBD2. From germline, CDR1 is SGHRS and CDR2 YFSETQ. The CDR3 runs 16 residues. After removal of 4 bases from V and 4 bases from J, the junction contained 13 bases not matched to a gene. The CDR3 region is CASSPRVAGDRETQYF. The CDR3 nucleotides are TGCGCCAGCAGCCCCCGGGTTGCGGGAGATAGAGAGACCCAGTACTTC.

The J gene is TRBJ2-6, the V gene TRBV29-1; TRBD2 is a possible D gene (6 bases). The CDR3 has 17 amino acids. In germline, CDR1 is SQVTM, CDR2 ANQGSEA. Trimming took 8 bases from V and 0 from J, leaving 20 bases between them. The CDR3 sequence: CSIRVGRLSSGANVLTF. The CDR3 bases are TGCAGCATTCGGGTAGGGAGGCTGAGCTCTGGGGCCAACGTCCTGACTTTC.

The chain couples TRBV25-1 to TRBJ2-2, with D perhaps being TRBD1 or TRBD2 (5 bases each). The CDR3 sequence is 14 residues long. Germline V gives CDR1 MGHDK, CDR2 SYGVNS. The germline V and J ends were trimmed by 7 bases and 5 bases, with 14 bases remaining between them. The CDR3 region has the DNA TGTGCCAGCACCCGATTGGGGGTAACCGGGGAGCTGTTTTTT. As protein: CASTRLGVTGELFF.

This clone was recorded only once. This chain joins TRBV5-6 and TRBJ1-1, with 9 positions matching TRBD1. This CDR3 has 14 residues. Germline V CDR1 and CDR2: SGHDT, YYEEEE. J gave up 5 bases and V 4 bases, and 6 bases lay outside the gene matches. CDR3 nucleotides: TGTGCCAGCAGCAGAAACAGGGGGCGGACTGAAGCTTTCTTT. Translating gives CASSRNRGRTEAFF.